This paragraph reports one T cell receptor beta chain. Produced via immunoSEQ multiplex PCR; TCRdb's table is partial and in-frame only. The sample lists a few hundred thousand clones; around 87% were seen once. These data belong to a study of blood T cell repertoires in COVID-19. Across the whole study: The cDNA or gDNA used as material had been derived from T cells, B-cell-depleted T cells, or PBMCs.

CDR1 and CDR2 (germline): MDHEN, SYDVKM. V gave up 3 bases and J gave up 6 bases, with 12 bases separating them. The CDR3 contains 13 residues. This rearrangement joins TRBV28 to TRBJ2-7; weak D call: TRBD2 (5 bases). Sample: PBMCs or T cells enriched from blood (not recorded which). The sequence was collected from a man aged 40-50 years in a cohort exposed to, infected with or recovered from COVID-19 (not recorded which). CDR3 nucleotide sequence: TGTGCCAGCAGTTTTCGAGGGTTGGGCGAGCAGTACTTC. Its translation is CASSFRGLGEQYF.